Below, 22 T cell receptor beta chains from the same sample are listed, as sequenced in a study of T cell clonality in common variable immunodeficiency (dated by TCRdb to the mid-2010s). The library was prepared using the immunoSEQ multiplex PCR assay. TCRdb limited this immuneACCESS table to in-frame rearrangements with V and J called. A share of clones is missing; checked studies link under half to unresolved V genes, and the rest is unexplained. Listed for this sample are tens of thousands of clones, none observed only a single time. The top ten hold over 1.5% of the sample. Sequenced input: peripheral blood mononuclear cells. These receptors were collected from a person aged 18 to 75 in good health.

This clone was seen repeatedly, ten times or more. The read ends 3 residues shy of where the CDR3 ends; the end is completed using the germline J gene. The chain has TRBV19 and TRBJ2-1; 12 positions match TRBD2. Trimming cost V 7 bases and J 9 bases; bases outside gene matches: 10. The CDR3 runs to 15 residues. Looked up from germline, CDR1 is LNHDA and CDR2 is SQIVND (reference sequence). CDR3 DNA, as far as it was read: TGTGCCAGTAAAGACCGACTAGCGGGAGCTGGTGAG. Translating it yields CASKDRLAGAGE. Given in full, the CDR3 is CASKDRLAGAGEQFF.

This clone has a count of ten or more. The CDR3 end lies 3 residues beyond the end of the read and is filled in from the germline J gene. The chain employs TRBV6-2 or TRBV6-3 and TRBJ2-2; the D gene is possibly TRBD2 (6 bases). The CDR3 sequence is 12 residues long. V was trimmed by 10 bases and J by 6 bases, leaving 12 bases between them. The germline V gene encodes CDR1 MNHEY and CDR2 SVGEGT. The CDR3 loop reads CATGPSAGELFF. CDR3 DNA (partial): TGTGCCACAGGGCCTAGCGCCGGGGAG.

At least ten counts were recorded for this clone. The sequence runs out 3 residues before the end of the CDR3; the remainder is reconstructed from the germline J gene. J is TRBJ1-2 and V is TRBV6-2 or TRBV6-3; 10 bases agree with TRBD1. There are 15 residues in the CDR3. Trimming took 5 bases from V and 5 from J; bases not matched to a gene: 8. From germline, CDR1 is MNHEY and CDR2 SVGEGT. The CDR3 here is CASSQGTGVPYGYTF. CDR3 DNA, as far as it was read: TGTGCCAGCAGTCAGGGGACAGGGGTCCCATATGGC.

This clone was counted many times. The observed sequence ends 3 residues before the CDR3 terminus, with the missing tail filled in from the germline J gene. This chain connects TRBV28 to TRBJ2-4, with 9 bases aligning to TRBD1. Trimming took 2 bases from V and 8 from J; bases not matched to a gene: 4. Germline V gene data show CDR1 as MDHEN and CDR2 as SYDVKM. The CDR3 has 14 amino acids. CDR3 DNA (partial): TGTGCCAGCAGTTTAGGGGACAGGGCGGACATT. Encoded protein: CASSLGDRADI. The whole CDR3 protein reads CASSLGDRADIQYF.

In this sample, this clone turned up many times. The read stops 3 residues short of the end of the CDR3; the missing end is completed from the germline J gene. V and J are TRBV19 and TRBJ1-4; D might be TRBD1 (6 bases). V was cut by 6 bases and J by 0 bases, with 11 bases left in between. The CDR3 is made up of 15 amino acids. The germline gives CDR1 LNHDA, CDR2 SQIVND (reference sequence). CDR3 residues: CASRKQGSTNEKLFF. The CDR3 bases that were read are TGTGCCAGTAGGAAACAGGGATCAACTAATGAAAAA.

In this sample, this clone turned up many times. The sequence runs out 3 residues before the end of the CDR3; the remainder is reconstructed from the germline J gene. The rearrangement joins TRBV20-1 to TRBJ2-7, with 8 positions matching TRBD2. The germline gives CDR1 DFQATT, CDR2 SNEGSKA (reference sequence). J gave up 0 bases and V 4 bases, and 5 bases lay outside the gene matches. This CDR3 region has 14 residues. CDR3 sequence: CSATLAGSSYEQYF. The covered CDR3 bases are TGCAGTGCTACCTTAGCGGGAAGCTCCTACGAG.

This clone was recorded at least ten times. The CDR3 goes on 3 residues after the read ends, and that part is filled in from the germline J gene. The rearrangement links TRBV20-1 to TRBJ2-3; the D gene is possibly TRBD1 (5 bases). Germline assignment: CDR1 DFQATT and CDR2 SNEGSKA (reference sequence). The CDR3 consists of 14 residues. Trimming took off 3 bases at V and 0 bases at J, with 10 bases between the two ends. CDR3: CSARGQTSTDTQYF. The sequenced CDR3 bases are TGCAGTGCTAGGGGGCAGACTAGCACAGATACG.

In the case of this clone: Sequencing ends 3 residues short of the CDR3 end; the germline J gene provides the rest. The chain combines TRBV7-8 with TRBJ2-7; 8 positions match TRBD2. The germline V gene encodes CDR1 SGHVS and CDR2 FQNEAQ. J gave up 2 bases and V 3 bases, and 6 bases lay outside the gene matches. This CDR3 has 15 residues. CDR3 DNA (partial): TGTGCCAGCAGCTTCGACAAGCGGGAGCCCTACGAG. Amino acids: CASSFDKREPYE. The entire CDR3 protein reads CASSFDKREPYEQYF. Combining the CDR3 with reference TRBV7-8 and TRBJ2-7 gives the whole variable domain GAGVSQSPRYKVAKRGQDVALRCDPISGHVSLFWYQQALGQGPEFLTYFQNEAQLDKSGLPSDRFFAERPEGSVSTLKIQRTQQEDSAVYLCASSFDKREPYEQYFGPGTRLTVT.

This clone has ten or more counts. The chain's CDR3 is CASSLSQGSETQYF. The CDR3 bases that were read are TGTGCCAGCAGCTTATCACAGGGTTCAGAGACC. The chain employs TRBV11-3 and TRBJ2-5; D is perhaps TRBD1 (6 bases). The CDR3 end falls 3 residues outside the read, so it is completed with the germline J gene. Germline-derived CDR1 and CDR2 are SGHNT and YENEEA. The V end was cut by 2 bases, the J end by 4 bases, with 11 bases between. CDR3 length: 14 residues.

This clone was detected ten times or more. The read halts 3 residues ahead of the CDR3 end, with the missing end drawn from the germline J gene. V is TRBV20-1 and J is TRBJ2-1; D is uncertain. V shed 0 bases and J shed 5 bases, with 5 bases lying between them. Germline V gene lookup returns CDR1 DFQATT and CDR2 SNEGSKA (reference sequence). This CDR3 has 12 residues. The covered CDR3 bases are TGCAGTGCTAGAGAGCCTAACAATGAG. Its protein product is CSAREPNNE. In full, the CDR3 reads CSAREPNNEQFF.

At least ten counts were recorded for this clone. The read falls 3 residues short of the CDR3 end, and the missing part is taken from the germline J gene. The chain employs TRBV30 and TRBJ2-7, with D perhaps matching TRBD1 (5 bases). The germline V and J ends were trimmed by 0 bases and 4 bases, with 10 bases remaining between them. The germline CDR1 and CDR2 sequences are GTSNPN and SVGIG (reference sequence). The CDR3 has 13 amino acids. Partial CDR3 DNA: TGTGCCTGGAGTGTAGGTGGGGCGTACGAG. It is translated as CAWSVGGAYE. The whole CDR3 protein is CAWSVGGAYEQYF.

Ten or more counts support this clone. The CDR3 end lies 3 residues beyond the end of the read and is filled in from the germline J gene. This chain connects TRBV9 to TRBJ2-7; TRBD2 matches 7 bases. The V gene's germline CDR1 is SGDLS and CDR2 YYNGEE. The CDR3 spans 14 residues. V shed 4 bases and J 0 bases; nucleotides not matched to a gene: 4. CDR3 bases read: TGTGCCAGCAGCACTAGCGCTAGCTCCTACGAG. Its protein product is CASSTSASSYE. The CDR3, in full, reads CASSTSASSYEQYF.

The table lists this clone with many counts. The read ends 3 residues early relative to the CDR3; the germline J gene fills the gap. The chain has TRBV20-1 and TRBJ1-6; TRBD1 matches at 7 bases. V shed 6 bases and J 6 bases; nucleotides not matched to a gene: 14. CDR1 is DFQATT and CDR2 is SNEGSKA in the germline V gene (reference sequence). The CDR3 consists of 16 residues. The CDR3 sequence is CSAETGARGFNSPLHF. The part of the CDR3 DNA that was read is TGCAGTGCCGAAACAGGGGCGAGAGGGTTTAATTCACCC.

This clone showed up just a few times. CDR3 protein: CASSRREQGTDTQYF. Incomplete CDR3 DNA: TGTGCCAGCAGCCGGCGGGAGCAAGGCACAGATACG. This chain uses TRBV7-9 with TRBJ2-3, with 7 positions matching TRBD2. Read data end 3 residues before the CDR3 end; the end is taken from the germline J gene. Germline loops: CDR1 SEHNR, CDR2 FQNEAQ (reference sequence). The CDR3 is made up of 15 amino acids. J was trimmed by 1 base and V by 5 bases; bases with no gene match: 6.

This clone was counted at least ten times. The read finishes 3 residues shy of the CDR3 end, and the germline J gene is used to complete it. The chain joins TRBV18 to TRBJ1-2; TRBD1 is a possible D gene (5 bases). V was cut by 2 bases and J by 4 bases, with 8 bases left in between. The CDR3 covers 13 residues. Germline CDR1 is KGHSH and CDR2 is LQKENI. The DNA read from the CDR3 is TGTGCCAGCTCACCAATGACAGCCTATGGC. This gives the protein CASSPMTAYG. The whole CDR3 region reads CASSPMTAYGYTF.

Many counts were recorded for this clone. The read comes to an end 3 residues before the CDR3 does, leaving the germline J gene to fill in the end. Distinct nucleotide sequences in the sample also encode this CDR3. This rearrangement joins TRBV2 to TRBJ2-1; D is possibly TRBD2 (6 bases). This CDR3 has 15 amino acids. Germline values: CDR1 SNHLY, CDR2 FYNNEI. Between the trimmed V and J ends, which lost 6 bases and 7 bases, there was a span of 19 bases. The CDR3 region is CASSWDSLFVNEQFF. The CDR3 DNA, read in part, is TGTGCCAGCAGCTGGGACTCCCTATTTGTGAATGAG.

This clone was detected ten times or more. The CDR3 end falls 3 residues outside the read, so it is completed with the germline J gene. V and J are TRBV4-1 and TRBJ1-5; D uncertain. The CDR3 has 13 amino acids. Germline lookup yields CDR1 MGHRA and CDR2 YSYEKL. Trimming shortened V by 2 bases and J by 6 bases, and 8 bases separated the two germline ends. The CDR3 bases that were read are TGCGCCAGCAGCCAATTTTTGGCTCAGCCC. Translation gives CASSQFLAQP. The CDR3 as a whole reads CASSQFLAQPQHF.

This clone was detected ten times or more. The missing CDR3 end, 3 residues past where the read stops, is filled in from the germline J gene. The chain is built from TRBV5-1 and TRBJ2-7, with 7 bases identical to TRBD1. J was trimmed by 2 bases and V by 4 bases; bases with no gene match: 6. Germline V gene lookup returns CDR1 SGHRS and CDR2 YFSETQ. This CDR3 region has 14 residues. Here the CDR3 reads CASSRQGQTYEQYF. The sequenced part of the CDR3 DNA is TGCGCCAGCAGCCGTCAGGGACAGACCTACGAG.

This clone appeared many times. Coverage ceases 3 residues before the CDR3 finishes, and the germline J gene fills in the end. The chain links TRBV7-9 to TRBJ1-3, with TRBD1 as a possible D gene (6 bases). Germline V gene data show CDR1 as SEHNR and CDR2 as FQNEAQ (reference sequence). The CDR3 is made up of 14 amino acids. The V end was cut by 1 base, the J end by 7 bases, with 11 bases between. This chain's CDR3 is CASSLEGTSNTIYF. The part of the CDR3 DNA that was read is TGTGCCAGCAGCTTAGAAGGGACATCGAACACC.

The sample holds many counts of this clone. The DNA read from the CDR3 is TGCAGTGCTAGAGATCGGGGGCTAGCGGGGGATTACGAG. It yields the protein CSARDRGLAGDYE. The full CDR3 sequence reads CSARDRGLAGDYEQYF. The rearrangement links TRBV20-1 to TRBJ2-7; 10 positions agree with TRBD2. The CDR3 end falls 3 residues outside the read, so it is completed with the germline J gene. Germline-derived CDR1 and CDR2 are DFQATT and SNEGSKA (reference sequence). The CDR3 is 16 residues long. The trim removed 0 bases at V and 4 bases at J, leaving 9 bases unmatched.

This clone was detected many times. With the read ending 3 residues before the CDR3 end, the germline J gene is used to fill in that end. This rearrangement joins TRBV12-3 or TRBV12-4 to TRBJ2-1; TRBD1 matches at 11 bases. This CDR3 has 17 residues. Trimming removed 6 bases from V and 2 bases from J; junction bases left unmatched: 9. The CDR3 DNA, read in part, is TGTGCCAGCAGCCTGGGACAGGGGGTCATGACCTACAATGAG. Translation gives CASSLGQGVMTYNE. The CDR3 reads in full as CASSLGQGVMTYNEQFF.

This clone was seen more than once but under ten times. The CDR3 end lies 3 residues beyond the end of the read and is filled in from the germline J gene. The J gene is TRBJ2-3, the V gene TRBV19; D remains unclear. Germline CDR1 LNHDA, CDR2 SQIVND (reference sequence). V was pared by 3 bases and J by 3 bases, with 7 bases between. The CDR3 contains 13 residues. The sequenced CDR3 bases are TGTGCCAGTAGTATTCTTGTGACAGATACG. The encoded protein is CASSILVTDT. The full CDR3 sequence reads CASSILVTDTQYF.